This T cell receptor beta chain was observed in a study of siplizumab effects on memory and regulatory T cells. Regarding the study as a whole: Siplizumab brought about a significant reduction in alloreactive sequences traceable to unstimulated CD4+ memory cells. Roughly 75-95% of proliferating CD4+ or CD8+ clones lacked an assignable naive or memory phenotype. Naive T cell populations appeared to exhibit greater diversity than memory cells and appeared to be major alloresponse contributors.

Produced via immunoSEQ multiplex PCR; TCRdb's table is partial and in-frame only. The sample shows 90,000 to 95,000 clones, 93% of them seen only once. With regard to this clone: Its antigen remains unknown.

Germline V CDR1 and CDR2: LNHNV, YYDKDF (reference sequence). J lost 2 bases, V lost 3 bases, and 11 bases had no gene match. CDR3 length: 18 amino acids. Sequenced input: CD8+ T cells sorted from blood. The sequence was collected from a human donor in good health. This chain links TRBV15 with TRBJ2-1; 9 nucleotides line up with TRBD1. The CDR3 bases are TGTGCCACCAGCAGCGACCTCCGGGACAGGGTTACCTACAATGAGCAGTTCTTC. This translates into CATSSDLRDRVTYNEQFF.